Shown below are 24 T cell receptor beta chains from a single sample sequenced in a study of technical replicates of blood from a few donors. Repertoires were generated with immunoSEQ multiplex PCR, while TCRdb's copy carries only in-frame clones and drops some. The repertoire holds 13,000 to 15,000 clones, with just under 85% as singletons. Sequenced sample: PBMCs. These receptor sequences come from a human donor in good health.

The J gene is TRBJ2-1, the V gene TRBV25-1; possible D gene TRBD2, 6 bases. CDR1 and CDR2 from the germline V gene are MGHDK and SYGVNS. The CDR3 has 14 residues. V lost 7 bases to trimming and J lost 8 bases, with 18 bases between them. CDR3 sequence reads: CASTLKVGGHEQFF. CDR3 coding DNA: TGTGCCAGCACCCTCAAGGTGGGGGGACATGAGCAGTTCTTC. Variable domain in full (rest from reference TRBV25-1 and TRBJ2-1): EADIYQTPRYLVIGTGKKITLECSQTMGHDKMYWYQQDPGMELHLIHYSYGVNSTEKGDLSSESTVSRIRTEHFPLTLESARPSHTSQYLCASTLKVGGHEQFFGPGTRLTVL.

This chain links TRBV5-1 with TRBJ2-2; D is unclear. The length of the CDR3 is 14 residues. Germline CDR1 SGHRS, CDR2 YFSETQ. Trimming took 5 bases from V and 5 from J, leaving 13 bases between them. CDR3 sequence: CASRSSISTGELFF. The DNA of the CDR3 is TGCGCCAGCAGAAGTAGCATTTCAACCGGGGAGCTGTTTTTT.

This clone was recorded only once. This chain connects TRBV10-3 to TRBJ2-1, with D maybe TRBD2 (7 bases). Trimming removed 6 bases at V and 5 bases at J, with 23 bases between. The CDR3 consists of 17 residues. The germline V gene encodes CDR1 ENHRY and CDR2 SYGVKD. The chain's CDR3 is CAIRGGEQGLGDNEQFF. In DNA, the CDR3 is TGTGCCATCAGGGGGGGGGAACAGGGTCTAGGCGACAATGAGCAGTTCTTC.

V and J are TRBV18 and TRBJ1-2; unclear D gene. V dropped 3 bases and J dropped 6 bases, with 5 bases sitting between them. Per the germline V gene, CDR1 is KGHSH and CDR2 is LQKENI. This CDR3 has 11 residues. The CDR3: CASSPGDGYTF. Written as DNA, the CDR3 is TGTGCCAGCTCACCCGGAGATGGCTACACCTTC.

The genes are TRBV4-1 and TRBJ2-7; 8 positions agree with TRBD2. The CDR3 runs 19 residues. V was pared by 1 base and J by 1 base, with 15 bases of the junction left unmatched. Germline-derived CDR1 and CDR2 are MGHRA and YSYEKL. The CDR3 DNA is TGCGCCAGCAGCCAAGGTCCGACGGGAGGGCCCTCTTCATCCTACGAGCAGTACTTC. Encoded protein: CASSQGPTGGPSSSYEQYF.

The count of this clone is one. CDR3 nucleotides: TGTGCCAGCAGCCCAGAGATTTCACGGGGGGCGCGTGGCTACACCTTC. This codes for CASSPEISRGARGYTF. The genes are TRBV5-4 and TRBJ1-2; the D gene is possibly TRBD1 (6 bases). Germline V CDR1 and CDR2: SGHNT, YYREEE (reference sequence). Trimming stripped 4 bases from V and 7 bases from J, with 23 bases between. The CDR3 loop spans 16 amino acids. The full variable domain, in which reference TRBV5-4 and TRBJ1-2 provide the parts outside the CDR3, is ETGVTQSPTHLIKTRGQQVTLRCSSQSGHNTVSWYQQALGQGPQFIFQYYREEENGRGNFPPRFSGLQFPNYSSELNVNALELDDSALYLCASSPEISRGARGYTFGSGTRLTVV.

V is TRBV5-1 and J is TRBJ2-3; 8 nucleotides match TRBD1. Germline V lookup: CDR1 SGHRS, CDR2 YFSETQ. V was clipped by 4 bases and J by 3 bases; unmatched bases: 10. This CDR3 spans 16 amino acids. CDR3 amino acids: CASSPGQGILTDTQYF. The CDR3 DNA reads TGCGCCAGCAGCCCTGGACAGGGAATTCTTACAGATACGCAGTATTTT.

The genes are TRBV10-3 and TRBJ2-3, with TRBD2 identical over 11 bases. The CDR3 sequence is 17 residues long. Germline V gene sequence: CDR1 ENHRY, CDR2 SYGVKD. Unmatched junction bases numbered 4, after V lost 0 bases and J lost 2 bases. The CDR3 coding sequence is TGTGCCATCAGTGAGTCACTACTAGCGGGAGACACAGATACGCAGTATTTT. It specifies CAISESLLAGDTDTQYF.

The rearrangement joins TRBV27 to TRBJ2-1, with 8 bases that match TRBD1. Germline CDR1 and CDR2: MNHEY and SMNVEV (reference sequence). Trimming cost V 5 bases and J 15 bases; bases outside gene matches: 12. The CDR3 has 13 amino acids. The CDR3 bases are TGTGCCAGCAGTCCCCCCTACGGACAGGGTTTGTTCTTC. It translates to CASSPPYGQGLFF.

The gene calls are TRBV5-1 and TRBJ2-3; 7 bases line up with TRBD1. Germline CDR1 SGHRS, CDR2 YFSETQ. This CDR3 comprises 14 residues. With 4 bases clipped from V and 4 bases from J, the junction kept 6 bases outside the gene matches. The CDR3 reads CASSMGQIADTQYF. The CDR3 DNA follows: TGCGCCAGCAGCATGGGACAGATTGCAGATACGCAGTATTTT. The full variable domain, with the rest looked up from reference TRBV5-1 and TRBJ2-3, is KAGVTQTPRYLIKTRGQQVTLSCSPISGHRSVSWYQQTPGQGLQFLFEYFSETQRNKGNFPGRFSGRQFSNSRSEMNVSTLELGDSALYLCASSMGQIADTQYFGPGTRLTVL.

The J gene is TRBJ1-2, the V gene TRBV9; D is unresolved. Trimming left V 3 bases short and J 0 bases short, with 9 bases between. The germline CDR1 and CDR2 sequences are SGDLS and YYNGEE. This CDR3 is 14 amino acids long. The CDR3 loop reads CASSATTANYGYTF. Here the CDR3 DNA reads TGTGCCAGCAGCGCGACCACAGCTAACTATGGCTACACCTTC. The full variable domain, rest sourced from reference TRBV9 and TRBJ1-2, is DSGVTQTPKHLITATGQRVTLRCSPRSGDLSVYWYQQSLDQGLQFLIQYYNGEERAKGNILERFSAQQFPDLHSELNLSSLELGDSALYFCASSATTANYGYTFGSGTRLTVV.

The rearrangement uses TRBV28 and TRBJ2-7; perhaps TRBD2 as D (7 bases). V lost 3 bases and J lost 5, with 20 bases in between. Looked up from germline, CDR1 is MDHEN and CDR2 is SYDVKM. The CDR3 is made up of 16 amino acids. The CDR3, as DNA: TGTGCCAGCAGTTTCCCGACCTGGGGGGGGCGAGACGAGCAGTACTTC. Protein: CASSFPTWGGRDEQYF.

This clone showed up just once. V gene TRBV10-3 combines with J gene TRBJ2-7; the match to TRBD2 covers 7 bases. There are 17 residues in the CDR3. Germline CDR1 reads ENHRY; CDR2 reads SYGVKD. Trimming cost V 4 bases and J 0 bases; bases outside gene matches: 12. CDR3 in amino acids: CAISGGGSGFDSYEQYF. In DNA, the CDR3 is TGTGCCATCAGTGGGGGGGGTTCAGGTTTTGACTCCTACGAGCAGTACTTC.

The CDR3 protein is CASSMSVGRPYEQYF. In DNA, the CDR3 is TGTGCCAGTAGTATGTCTGTGGGCAGGCCCTACGAGCAGTACTTC. The V call is TRBV19, the J call TRBJ2-7; D uncertain. CDR3 length: 15 amino acids. V was cut by 3 bases and J by 2 bases, with 14 bases left in between. Germline V CDR1 and CDR2: LNHDA, SQIVND (reference sequence).

The V and J genes are TRBV11-2 and TRBJ2-1; 8 bases align to TRBD2. Germline loops: CDR1 SGHAT, CDR2 FQNNGV. V shed 5 bases, J shed 6 bases, and the junction held 12 bases outside the gene matches. The CDR3 is 16 amino acids. CDR3 nucleotide sequence: TGTGCCAGCAGCCCCTCTAGTAGCGGGATTACCAATGAGCAGTTCTTC. Its translation is CASSPSSSGITNEQFF.

The count of this clone is one. The J gene is TRBJ2-5, the V gene TRBV30; 9 bases fit TRBD2. J was trimmed by 1 base and V by 6 bases; bases with no gene match: 6. Germline V gene lookup returns CDR1 GTSNPN and CDR2 SVGIG (reference sequence). This CDR3 comprises 14 residues. The CDR3 region has the DNA TGTGCCTGCCAGACTAGCGGCTTCCAAGAGACCCAGTACTTC. This sequence encodes CACQTSGFQETQYF.

J is TRBJ2-7 and V is TRBV18; TRBD2 aligns across 7 bases. The V gene's germline CDR1 is KGHSH and CDR2 LQKENI. J was trimmed by 2 bases and V by 0 bases; bases with no gene match: 7. This CDR3 region has 16 residues. CDR3 sequence: CASSPPLGGSPYEQYF. Here the CDR3 DNA reads TGTGCCAGCTCACCACCCCTAGGCGGGAGCCCCTACGAGCAGTACTTC.

Written as DNA, the CDR3 is TGTGCCAGCAGCTTACGCGGGAGCGGCACAGATACGCAGTATTTT. Translating gives CASSLRGSGTDTQYF. The V gene is TRBV9, the J gene TRBJ2-3, with 7 bases that match TRBD2. The V gene end was trimmed by 4 bases and the J gene end by 1 base; junction bases not matched to a gene: 6. This CDR3 spans 15 amino acids. Germline CDR1 is SGDLS and CDR2 is YYNGEE.

The chain links TRBV25-1 to TRBJ2-1; the D gene is possibly TRBD1 (6 bases). V was cut by 3 bases and J by 7 bases, with 19 bases left in between. Germline values: CDR1 MGHDK, CDR2 SYGVNS. The CDR3 length is 16 residues. The CDR3 loop reads CASSDYGQIDVNEQFF. The CDR3 DNA reads as TGTGCCAGCAGTGATTACGGACAGATCGATGTAAATGAGCAGTTCTTC.

Only one count was recorded for this clone. V and J are TRBV10-3 and TRBJ2-7; 11 bases align to TRBD2. Germline assignment: CDR1 ENHRY and CDR2 SYGVKD. There are 15 residues in the CDR3. Trimming at V came to 3 bases and at J to 0 bases, leaving 1 base not matched to a gene. This chain's CDR3 is CAISDSGRDSYEQYF. The CDR3 DNA follows: TGTGCCATCAGTGATAGCGGGAGGGACTCCTACGAGCAGTACTTC.

The chain carries TRBV19 and TRBJ1-5, with 8 bases identical to TRBD1. J was trimmed by 1 base and V by 5 bases; bases with no gene match: 7. This CDR3 spans 16 amino acids. In germline, CDR1 is LNHDA, CDR2 SQIVND (reference sequence). The CDR3 here is CASSRDRGGSNQPQHF. As DNA, the CDR3 is TGTGCCAGTAGTCGCGACAGGGGCGGCAGCAATCAGCCCCAGCATTTT.

This chain connects TRBV7-3 to TRBJ2-2; 7 bases match TRBD2. Germline CDR1 reads SGHTA; CDR2 reads FQGTGA. The CDR3 spans 15 residues. V dropped 3 bases and J dropped 0; count of bases not matched to a gene: 1. In nucleotides, the CDR3 is TGTGCCAGCAGCTTTGGGGGGGCGAACACCGGGGAGCTGTTTTTT. Encoded protein: CASSFGGANTGELFF.

V and J are TRBV29-1 and TRBJ1-2; D unclear. Trimming shortened V by 5 bases and J by 2 bases, and 12 bases separated the two germline ends. The V gene's germline CDR1 is SQVTM and CDR2 ANQGSEA. CDR3 length equals 13 residues. The CDR3: CSVRANENYGYTF. CDR3 coding DNA: TGCAGCGTTCGCGCAAATGAGAACTATGGCTACACCTTC.

This chain joins TRBV7-9 and TRBJ2-7; TRBD2 matches at 7 bases. Trimming cost V 5 bases and J 1 base; bases outside gene matches: 2. This CDR3 spans 13 amino acids. Germline CDR1 is SEHNR and CDR2 is FQNEAQ (reference sequence). CDR3 in DNA: TGTGCCAGCAGCGGAGCGGGGTCCTACGAGCAGTACTTC. It yields the protein CASSGAGSYEQYF.